This T cell receptor beta chain was identified in a study of glioma-infiltrating T cells after dendritic cell vaccination. Study details: Autologous tumor lysate-pulsed dendritic cell vaccination was given between the early 2000s and the early 2010s. The vaccine used monocyte-derived dendritic cells pulsed overnight with autologous tumor lysate.

Germline V gene sequence: CDR1 LGHNT, CDR2 FRNRAP. This CDR3 is built from 13 residues. V was pared by 1 base and J by 2 bases, with 6 bases between. Here immunoSEQ multiplex PCR was the method, and the copy in TCRdb shows in-frame clones only, minus some. Among some 58,000 clones, about 85% were seen once, and the ten largest hold roughly 9%. This sample's time point: after dendritic cell vaccination, including at tumor progression/relapse. None of the glioblastoma patients had an isocitrate dehydrogenase mutation. Before vaccination, two weeks after the third vaccination, and at progression, PBMC were collected.

The receptor was derived from a human donor with glioblastoma. The specimen was blood, collected after dendritic cell vaccination. The chain joins TRBV12-5 to TRBJ2-7; D unresolved. The DNA for the CDR3 is TGTGCTAGTGGTTTGGGGCAGACCTACGAGCAGTACTTC. Amino acid sequence: CASGLGQTYEQYF.